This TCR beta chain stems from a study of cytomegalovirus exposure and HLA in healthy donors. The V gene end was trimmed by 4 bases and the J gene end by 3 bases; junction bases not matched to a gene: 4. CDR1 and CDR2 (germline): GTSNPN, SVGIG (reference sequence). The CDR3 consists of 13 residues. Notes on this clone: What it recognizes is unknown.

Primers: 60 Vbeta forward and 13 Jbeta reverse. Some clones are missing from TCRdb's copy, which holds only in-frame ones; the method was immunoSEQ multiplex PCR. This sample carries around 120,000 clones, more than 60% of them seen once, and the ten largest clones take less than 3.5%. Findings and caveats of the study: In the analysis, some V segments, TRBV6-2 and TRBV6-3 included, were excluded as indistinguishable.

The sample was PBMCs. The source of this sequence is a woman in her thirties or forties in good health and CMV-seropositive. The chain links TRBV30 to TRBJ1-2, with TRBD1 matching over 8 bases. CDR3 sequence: CAWTGQGHYGYTF. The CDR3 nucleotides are TGTGCCTGGACCGGACAGGGACACTATGGCTACACCTTC.